This TCR beta chain came from a study of cytomegalovirus exposure and HLA in healthy donors. Study information: An analysis done earlier identified fewer than 140 million unique TCR beta sequences from about 179 million T cells.

In the PCR, 60 Vbeta and 13 Jbeta primers were used. Profiling relied on immunoSEQ multiplex PCR, and the TCRdb table lists in-frame clones only, not all of them. Listed are 130,000 or so clones; approximately 1.6% falls within the top ten. Germline V lookup: CDR1 MNHNS, CDR2 SASEGT. CDR3 length: 15 residues. V was pared by 4 bases and J by 3 bases, with 5 bases of the junction left unmatched. Input material: PBMCs. The gene calls are TRBV6-1 and TRBJ1-5; TRBD1 agrees at 8 bases. The TCR originated in a woman aged 40 to 50 in good health and CMV-seropositive. CDR3 protein: CASSGQGWDNQPQHF. DNA of the CDR3: TGTGCCAGCAGTGGACAGGGGTGGGACAATCAGCCCCAGCATTTT.